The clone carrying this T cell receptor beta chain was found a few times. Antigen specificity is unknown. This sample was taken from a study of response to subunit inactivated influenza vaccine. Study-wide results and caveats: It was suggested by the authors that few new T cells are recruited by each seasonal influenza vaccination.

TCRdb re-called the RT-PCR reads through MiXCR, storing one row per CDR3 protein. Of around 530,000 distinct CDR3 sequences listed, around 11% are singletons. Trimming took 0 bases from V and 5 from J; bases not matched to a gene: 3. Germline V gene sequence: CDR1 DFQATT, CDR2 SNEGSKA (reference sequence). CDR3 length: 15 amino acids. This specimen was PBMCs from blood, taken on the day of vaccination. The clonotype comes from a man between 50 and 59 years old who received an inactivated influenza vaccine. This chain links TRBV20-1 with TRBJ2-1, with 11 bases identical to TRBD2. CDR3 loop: CSARDRLAGHNEQFF. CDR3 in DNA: TGCAGTGCTAGAGATAGACTAGCGGGGCACAATGAGCAGTTCTTC.